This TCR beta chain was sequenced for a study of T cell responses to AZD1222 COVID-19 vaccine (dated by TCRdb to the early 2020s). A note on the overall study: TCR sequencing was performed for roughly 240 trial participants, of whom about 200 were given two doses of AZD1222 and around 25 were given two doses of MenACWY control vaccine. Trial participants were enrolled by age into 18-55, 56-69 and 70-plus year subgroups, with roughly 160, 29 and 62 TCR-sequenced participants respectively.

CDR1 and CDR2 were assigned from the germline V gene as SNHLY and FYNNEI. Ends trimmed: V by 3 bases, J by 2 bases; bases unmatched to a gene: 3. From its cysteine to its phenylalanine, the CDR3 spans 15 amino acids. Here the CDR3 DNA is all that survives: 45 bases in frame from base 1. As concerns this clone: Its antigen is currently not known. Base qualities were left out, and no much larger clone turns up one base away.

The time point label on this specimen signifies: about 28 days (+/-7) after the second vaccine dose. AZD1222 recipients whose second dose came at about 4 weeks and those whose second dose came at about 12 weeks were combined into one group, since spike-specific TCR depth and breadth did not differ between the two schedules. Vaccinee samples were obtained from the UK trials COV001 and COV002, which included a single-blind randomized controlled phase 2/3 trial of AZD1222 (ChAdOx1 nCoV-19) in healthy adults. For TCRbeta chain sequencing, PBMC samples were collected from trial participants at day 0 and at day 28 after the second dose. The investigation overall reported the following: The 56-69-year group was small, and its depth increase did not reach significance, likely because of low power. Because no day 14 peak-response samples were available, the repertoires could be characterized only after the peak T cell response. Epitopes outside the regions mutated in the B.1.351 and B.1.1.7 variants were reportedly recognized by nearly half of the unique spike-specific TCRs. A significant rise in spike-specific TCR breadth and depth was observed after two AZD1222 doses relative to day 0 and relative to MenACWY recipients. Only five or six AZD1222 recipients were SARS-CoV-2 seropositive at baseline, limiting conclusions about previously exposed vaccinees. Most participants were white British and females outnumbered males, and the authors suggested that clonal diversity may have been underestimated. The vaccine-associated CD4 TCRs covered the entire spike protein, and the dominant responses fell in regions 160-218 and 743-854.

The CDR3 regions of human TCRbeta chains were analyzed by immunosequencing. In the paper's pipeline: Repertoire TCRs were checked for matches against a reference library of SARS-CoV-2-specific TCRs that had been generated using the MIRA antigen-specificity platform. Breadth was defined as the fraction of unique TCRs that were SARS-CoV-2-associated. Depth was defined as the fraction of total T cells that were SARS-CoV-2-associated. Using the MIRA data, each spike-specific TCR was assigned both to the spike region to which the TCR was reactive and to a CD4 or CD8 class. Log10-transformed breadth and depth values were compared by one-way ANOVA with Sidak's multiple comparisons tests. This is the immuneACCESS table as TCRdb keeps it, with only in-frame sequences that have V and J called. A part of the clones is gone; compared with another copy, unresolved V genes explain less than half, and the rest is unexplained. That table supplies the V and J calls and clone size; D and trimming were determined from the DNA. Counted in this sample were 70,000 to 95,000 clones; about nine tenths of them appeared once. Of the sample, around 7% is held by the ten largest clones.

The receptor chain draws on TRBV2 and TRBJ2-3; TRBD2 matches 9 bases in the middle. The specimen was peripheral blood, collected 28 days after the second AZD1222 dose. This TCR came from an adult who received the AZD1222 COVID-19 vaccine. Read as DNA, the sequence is TGTGCCAGCAGTGAGCAGGGACTAGCCACAGATACGCAGTATTTT. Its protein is CASSEQGLATDTQYF.